This T cell receptor (beta chain) was documented in a study of OX40 agonist ivuxolimab in advanced cancers. About the study: Treatment of patients was with ivuxolimab, an agonistic anti-OX40 (CD134) antibody. Study-wide results and caveats: Expanded peripheral T cell antigen specificity was not determined. Some of the lowest clonal expansion was seen in partial responders at 0.1-3.0 mg/kg.

To note about this clone: What it binds is unknown.

Data came from immunoSEQ multiplex PCR; TCRdb stores just in-frame clones and leaves some out. There are about 60,000 clones in the sample; roughly four fifths occur only once, and 2% to 2.5% lies in the top ten. The V end lost 1 base, the J end lost 7 bases, and 17 bases lay between the germline ends. The CDR3 runs 16 residues. The V gene's germline CDR1 is SGHTA and CDR2 FQGNSA. The TCR was taken from an adult with an advanced solid tumor such as melanoma, head and neck, liver or kidney cancer. This sequence joins TRBV7-2 and TRBJ2-1; maybe TRBD1 (7 bases). Sample: CD4+ or CD8+ T cells sorted from blood, taken in a trial of the OX40 agonist ivuxolimab. CDR3 amino acids: CASSLESGGRRNEQFF. The CDR3 nucleotides read TGTGCCAGCAGCTTAGAATCAGGGGGGAGAAGAAATGAGCAGTTCTTC.